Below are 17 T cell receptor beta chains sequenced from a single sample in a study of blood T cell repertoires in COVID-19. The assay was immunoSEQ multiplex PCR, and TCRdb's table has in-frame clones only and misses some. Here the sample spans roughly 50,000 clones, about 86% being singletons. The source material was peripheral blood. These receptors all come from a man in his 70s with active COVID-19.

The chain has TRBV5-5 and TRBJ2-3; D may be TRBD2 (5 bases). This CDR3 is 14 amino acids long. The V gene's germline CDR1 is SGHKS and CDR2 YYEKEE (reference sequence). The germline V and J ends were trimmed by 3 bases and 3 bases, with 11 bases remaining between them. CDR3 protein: CASSSRVGTDTQYF. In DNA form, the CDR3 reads TGTGCCAGCAGCTCGCGGGTTGGTACAGATACGCAGTATTTT.

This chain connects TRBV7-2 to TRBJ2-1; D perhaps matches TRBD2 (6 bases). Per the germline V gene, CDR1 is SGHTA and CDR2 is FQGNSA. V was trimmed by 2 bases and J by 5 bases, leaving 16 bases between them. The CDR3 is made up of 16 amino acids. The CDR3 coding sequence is TGTGCCAGCAGCTTATTCGGCGGGGCCCTTAACAATGAGCAGTTCTTC. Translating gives CASSLFGGALNNEQFF.

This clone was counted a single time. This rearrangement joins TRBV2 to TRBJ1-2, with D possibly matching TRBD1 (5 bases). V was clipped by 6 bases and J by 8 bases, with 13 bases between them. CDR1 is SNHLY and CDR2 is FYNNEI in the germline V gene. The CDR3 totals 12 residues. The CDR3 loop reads CASSLPGGGYTF. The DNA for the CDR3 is TGTGCCAGCAGCCTTCCGGGGGGGGGCTACACCTTC.

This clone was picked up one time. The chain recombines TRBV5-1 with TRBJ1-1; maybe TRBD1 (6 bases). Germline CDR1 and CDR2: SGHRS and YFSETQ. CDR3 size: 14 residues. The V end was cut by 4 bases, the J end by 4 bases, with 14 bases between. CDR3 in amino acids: CASSVQGEATEAFF. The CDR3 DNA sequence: TGCGCCAGCAGCGTACAGGGTGAGGCCACTGAAGCTTTCTTT.

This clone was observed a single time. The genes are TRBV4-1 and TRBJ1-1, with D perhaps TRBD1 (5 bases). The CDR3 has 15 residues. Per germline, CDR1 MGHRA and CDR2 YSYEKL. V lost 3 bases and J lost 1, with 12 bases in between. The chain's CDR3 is CASSHTREGNTEAFF. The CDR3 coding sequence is TGCGCCAGCAGCCATACCAGGGAGGGGAACACTGAAGCTTTCTTT.

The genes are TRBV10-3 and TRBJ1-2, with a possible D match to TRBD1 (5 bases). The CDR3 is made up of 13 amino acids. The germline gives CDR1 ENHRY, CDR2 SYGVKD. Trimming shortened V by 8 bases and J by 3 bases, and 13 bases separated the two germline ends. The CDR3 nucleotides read TGTGCCATCTGGGCGGACACTTACTATGGCTACACCTTC. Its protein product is CAIWADTYYGYTF.

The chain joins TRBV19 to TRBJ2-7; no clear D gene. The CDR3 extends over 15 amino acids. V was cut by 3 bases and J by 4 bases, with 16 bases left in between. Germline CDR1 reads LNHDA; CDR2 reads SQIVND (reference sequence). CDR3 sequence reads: CASSMVLHSDYEQYF. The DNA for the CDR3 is TGTGCCAGTAGTATGGTCCTCCATAGTGATTACGAGCAGTACTTC.

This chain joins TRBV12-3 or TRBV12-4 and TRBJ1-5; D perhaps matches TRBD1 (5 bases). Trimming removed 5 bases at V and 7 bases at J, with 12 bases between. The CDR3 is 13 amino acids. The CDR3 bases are TGTGCCAGCAGTCCGGCTAACAGGCAGCCCCAGCATTTT. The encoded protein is CASSPANRQPQHF.

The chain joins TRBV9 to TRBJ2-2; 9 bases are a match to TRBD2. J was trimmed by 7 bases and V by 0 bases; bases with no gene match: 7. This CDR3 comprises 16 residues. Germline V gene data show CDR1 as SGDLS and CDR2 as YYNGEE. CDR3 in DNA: TGTGCCAGCAGCGTAGGGATAGCGGGGGCGGACGGGGAGCTGTTTTTT. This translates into CASSVGIAGADGELFF.

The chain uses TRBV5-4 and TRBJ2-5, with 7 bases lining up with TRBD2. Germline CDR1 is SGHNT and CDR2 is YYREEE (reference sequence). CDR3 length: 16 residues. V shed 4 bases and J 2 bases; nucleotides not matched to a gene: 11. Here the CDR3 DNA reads TGTGCCAGCAGCACCCGAGGCGGGGGAAGACAAGAGACCCAGTACTTC. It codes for CASSTRGGGRQETQYF.

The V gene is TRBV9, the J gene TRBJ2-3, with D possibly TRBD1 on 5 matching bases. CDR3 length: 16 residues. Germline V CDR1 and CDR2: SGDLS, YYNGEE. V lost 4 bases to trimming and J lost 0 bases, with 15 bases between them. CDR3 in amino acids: CASSLMTATSTDTQYF. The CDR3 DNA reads TGTGCCAGCAGCTTGATGACAGCTACTAGCACAGATACGCAGTATTTT.

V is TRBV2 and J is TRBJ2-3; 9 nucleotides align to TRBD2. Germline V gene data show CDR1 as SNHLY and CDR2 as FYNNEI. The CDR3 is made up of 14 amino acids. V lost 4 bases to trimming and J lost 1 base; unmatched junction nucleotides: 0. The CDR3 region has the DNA TGTGCCAGCAGTGGGACTAGCGGCACAGATACGCAGTATTTT. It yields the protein CASSGTSGTDTQYF.

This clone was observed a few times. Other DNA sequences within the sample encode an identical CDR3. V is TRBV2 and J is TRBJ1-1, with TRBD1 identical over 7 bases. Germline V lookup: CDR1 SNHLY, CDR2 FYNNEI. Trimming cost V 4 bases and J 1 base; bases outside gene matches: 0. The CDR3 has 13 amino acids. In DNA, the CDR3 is TGTGCCAGCAGTGGGGACAGGAACACTGAAGCTTTCTTT. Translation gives CASSGDRNTEAFF.

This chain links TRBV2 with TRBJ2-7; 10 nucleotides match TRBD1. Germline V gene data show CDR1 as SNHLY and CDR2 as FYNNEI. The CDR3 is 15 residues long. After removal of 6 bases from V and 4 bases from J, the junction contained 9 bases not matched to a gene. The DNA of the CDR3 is TGTGCCAGCAGACGCGGAGGACAGGGGGAGTACGAGCAGTACTTC. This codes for CASRRGGQGEYEQYF.

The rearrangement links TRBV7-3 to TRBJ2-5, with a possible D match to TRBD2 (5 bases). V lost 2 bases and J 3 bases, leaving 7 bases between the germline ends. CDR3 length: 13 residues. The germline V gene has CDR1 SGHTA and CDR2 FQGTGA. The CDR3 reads CASSLDGEETQYF. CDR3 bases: TGTGCCAGCAGCTTAGACGGGGAAGAGACCCAGTACTTC.

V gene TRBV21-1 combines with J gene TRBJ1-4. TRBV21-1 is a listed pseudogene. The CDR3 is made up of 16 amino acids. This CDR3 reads CASSKGRGGLGEKLFF. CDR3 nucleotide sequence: TGTGCCAGCAGCAAAGGACGGGGGGGCCTGGGAGAAAAACTGTTTTTT.

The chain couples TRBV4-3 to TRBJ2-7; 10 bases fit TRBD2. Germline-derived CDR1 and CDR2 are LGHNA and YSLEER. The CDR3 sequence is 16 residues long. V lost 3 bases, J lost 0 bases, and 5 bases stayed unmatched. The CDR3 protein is CASSQDSGGTSYEQYF. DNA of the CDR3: TGCGCCAGCAGCCAGGATAGCGGGGGGACCTCCTACGAGCAGTACTTC.